A selection of T cell receptor beta chains follows, all from one sample in a study of radiotherapy plus CTLA-4 blockade in lung cancer. Only in-frame clones appear in the TCRdb table, and some are missing; sequencing was by immunoSEQ multiplex PCR. Here the sample spans around 44,000 clones, around nine tenths being singletons. Sample: peripheral blood, taken from a patient treated with radiotherapy plus ipilimumab. These receptors were obtained from a human donor with non-small cell lung cancer that progressed on radiotherapy plus ipilimumab. Some clones in this sample may be carry-over from other donors' samples. CDR3s include the opening cysteine and the closing phenylalanine or tryptophan. A D gene is named only where the DNA matches it firmly. Size is stated for part of the rows, as once, few or many counts, or as a class when the clone is expanded.

>TRBV2|.|TRBJ1-2|.
CASSGPGYGYTF
TGTGCCAGCAGTGGTCCAGGCTATGGCTACACCTTC
>TRBV7-2|.|TRBJ2-2|.
CASSLDYRGGTGELFF
TGTGCCAGCAGCTTAGATTACAGGGGGGGGACCGGGGAGCTGTTTTTT
>TRBV7-6|once|TRBJ2-3|.
CASSWRVGRPTDTQYF
TGTGCCAGCAGCTGGAGGGTAGGGAGGCCCACAGATACGCAGTATTTT
>TRBV11-1|.|TRBJ2-7|.
CASSLRLDYEQYF
TGTGCCAGCAGCTTGAGGTTGGACTACGAGCAGTACTTC
>TRBV15|once|TRBJ1-1|.
CATSRDRSAGRNTEAFF
TGTGCCACCAGCAGAGATCGTTCGGCAGGGAGGAATACTGAAGCTTTCTTT
>TRBV7-9|medium-sized|TRBJ2-5|.
CASSPRAGAIQETQYF
TGTGCCAGCAGCCCCCGGGCAGGGGCAATCCAAGAGACCCAGTACTTC
>TRBV15|.|TRBJ1-1|.
CATSSDRHTEAFF
TGTGCCACCAGCTCCGACAGACACACTGAAGCTTTCTTT
>TRBV2|.|TRBJ2-7|TRBD2
CASLNSGGGIFSYEQYF
TGTGCCAGTCTCAACAGCGGGGGCGGTATATTCTCCTACGAGCAGTACTTC
>TRBV30|.|TRBJ2-7|.
CAWTGGSYEQYF
TGTGCCTGGACAGGGGGGTCCTACGAGCAGTACTTC
>TRBV6-6|.|TRBJ2-1|.
CASSPGHPYNEQFF
TGTGCCAGCAGTCCAGGACATCCCTACAATGAGCAGTTCTTC
>TRBV7-8|.|TRBJ1-2|.
CASSLGGHTNYGYTF
TGTGCCAGCAGCTTAGGAGGGCACACTAACTATGGCTACACCTTC
>TRBV5-1|.|TRBJ1-1|TRBD1
CASSLSESGGTEAFF
TGCGCCAGCAGCCTATCTGAATCAGGGGGCACTGAAGCTTTCTTT
>TRBV30|.|TRBJ2-2|TRBD2
CAWSNGWTSGTGELFF
TGTGCCTGGAGTAATGGATGGACTAGCGGTACCGGGGAGCTGTTTTTT
>TRBV5-1|.|TRBJ2-7|TRBD2
CASSLTSGTYEQYF
TGCGCCAGCAGCCTTACTAGCGGGACCTACGAGCAGTACTTC
>TRBV30|.|TRBJ2-3|TRBD2
CACRGGTDTQYF
TGTGCCTGCCGGGGGGGGACAGATACGCAGTATTTT
>TRBV18|.|TRBJ2-7|TRBD1
CASSPFEGAGGSEQYF
TGTGCCAGCTCACCGTTCGAAGGGGCAGGGGGCTCCGAGCAGTACTTC
>TRBV2|few|TRBJ1-2|TRBD1
CASRGRDRDYGYTF
TGTGCCAGCAGGGGCCGGGACAGAGACTATGGCTACACCTTC
>TRBV11-3|.|TRBJ2-1|.
CASSFGRDEQFF
TGTGCCAGCAGCTTTGGCAGGGATGAGCAGTTCTTC
>TRBV10-3|.|TRBJ1-1|TRBD1
CAISSQGPDYMNTEAFF
TGTGCCATCAGTTCACAGGGGCCCGACTACATGAACACTGAAGCTTTCTTT
>TRBV12-5|.|TRBJ1-5|.
CASGLVSGWQNQGPQHF
TGTGCTAGTGGTTTGGTGTCCGGTTGGCAGAATCAGGGGCCCCAGCATTTT
>TRBV5-1|.|TRBJ2-2|TRBD2
CASMRTSGSIGELFF
TGCGCCAGCATGAGGACTAGCGGGAGTATCGGGGAGCTGTTTTTT
>TRBV7-8|.|TRBJ2-2|TRBD2
CASSPWGGIGELFF
TGTGCCAGCAGCCCCTGGGGGGGAATTGGGGAGCTGTTTTTT
>TRBV28|once|TRBJ1-2|TRBD1
CASSLQGRYGYTF
TGTGCCAGCAGTCTACAGGGGCGGTATGGCTACACCTTC
>TRBV29-1|.|TRBJ2-1|TRBD2
CSVAYLTSGRSYNEQFF
TGCAGCGTCGCATACTTGACTAGCGGGAGGTCCTACAATGAGCAGTTCTTC
>TRBV2|.|TRBJ2-2|TRBD1
CASSSMGTGGTGELFF
TGTGCCAGCAGCTCAATGGGAACAGGGGGGACCGGGGAGCTGTTTTTT